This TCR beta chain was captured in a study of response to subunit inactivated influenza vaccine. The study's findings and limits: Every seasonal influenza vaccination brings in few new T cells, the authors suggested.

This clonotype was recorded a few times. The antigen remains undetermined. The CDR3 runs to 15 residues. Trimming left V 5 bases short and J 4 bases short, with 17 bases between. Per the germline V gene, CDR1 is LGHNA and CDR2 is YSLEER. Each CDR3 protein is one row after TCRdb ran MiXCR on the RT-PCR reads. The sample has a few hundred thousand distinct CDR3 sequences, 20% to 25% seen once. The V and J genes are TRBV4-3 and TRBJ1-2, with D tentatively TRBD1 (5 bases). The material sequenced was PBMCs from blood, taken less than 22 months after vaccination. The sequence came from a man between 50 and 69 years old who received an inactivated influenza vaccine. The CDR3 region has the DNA TGCGCCAGCAGCGCCCGGGGGGGTCCGGGCTATGGCTACACCTTC. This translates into CASSARGGPGYGYTF.